The 28 T cell receptor beta chains below were found in one sample sequenced in a study of blood T cell repertoires in COVID-19. Sequenced by immunoSEQ multiplex PCR; TCRdb stores in-frame clones only, minus some. This table has over 45,000 clones, around four fifths appearing once. Sequenced: peripheral blood. The receptors were gathered from a human donor in a cohort sampled during active COVID-19.

The chain has TRBV9 and TRBJ1-3; the D gene is possibly TRBD1 (6 bases). Germline V gene sequence: CDR1 SGDLS, CDR2 YYNGEE. This CDR3 has 17 amino acids. Trimming removed 0 bases at V and 0 bases at J, with 13 bases between. For the CDR3, the DNA is TGTGCCAGCAGCGTAGAAGGTGGGACATTCTCTGGAAACACCATATATTTT. Encoded protein: CASSVEGGTFSGNTIYF. Full variable domain (outside the CDR3, taken from reference TRBV9 and TRBJ1-3): DSGVTQTPKHLITATGQRVTLRCSPRSGDLSVYWYQQSLDQGLQFLIQYYNGEERAKGNILERFSAQQFPDLHSELNLSSLELGDSALYFCASSVEGGTFSGNTIYFGEGSWLTVV.

This sequence joins TRBV11-2 and TRBJ2-7; tentative D call: TRBD2 (7 bases). The CDR3 runs to 15 residues. From germline, CDR1 is SGHAT and CDR2 FQNNGV. The V and J ends lost 7 bases and 2 bases respectively, with 18 bases between them. CDR3 DNA sequence: TGTGCCAGCACCACAGACGGGGGGCAACCCTACGAGCAGTACTTC. Its translation is CASTTDGGQPYEQYF.

This clone was recorded once. The chain has TRBV4-1 and TRBJ2-3, with D possibly TRBD1 on 5 matching bases. Per the germline V gene, CDR1 is MGHRA and CDR2 is YSYEKL. The CDR3 is 13 residues long. V was trimmed by 6 bases and J by 8 bases, leaving 15 bases between them. CDR3 amino acids: CASRPTRVGTQYF. The CDR3, as DNA: TGCGCCAGCAGACCCACCAGGGTTGGTACGCAGTATTTT.

The chain uses TRBV18 and TRBJ2-5, with 10 bases lining up with TRBD2. This CDR3 is built from 17 residues. Germline assignment: CDR1 KGHSH and CDR2 LQKENI. With 6 bases clipped from V and 1 base from J, the junction kept 11 bases outside the gene matches. In nucleotides, the CDR3 is TGTGCCAGCTCCCCTGCCATAGCGGGGGGTCCCCAAGAGACCCAGTACTTC. This gives the protein CASSPAIAGGPQETQYF.

In this sample, this clone turned up once. This chain links TRBV6-5 with TRBJ1-1; D not certain. The CDR3 is 14 amino acids. Germline V lookup: CDR1 MNHEY, CDR2 SVGAGI. Trimming pared 7 bases from V and 0 bases from J, leaving 12 bases between. CDR3 amino acids: CASNLRRMNTEAFF. The CDR3 nucleotides read TGTGCCAGCAATCTGAGGCGGATGAACACTGAAGCTTTCTTT.

V is TRBV19 and J is TRBJ1-2; no reliable D call. Germline-derived CDR1 and CDR2 are LNHDA and SQIVND (reference sequence). The germline V and J ends were trimmed by 3 bases and 6 bases, with 11 bases remaining between them. CDR3 length: 13 residues. The CDR3 nucleotides are TGTGCCAGTAGTATGTTTTCAGAGGATGGCTACACCTTC. Translating it yields CASSMFSEDGYTF.

This clone has more than one count but fewer than ten. The V gene is TRBV10-3, the J gene TRBJ1-6; maybe TRBD1 (6 bases). CDR3 length: 15 residues. Trimming took off 0 bases at V and 7 bases at J, with 10 bases between the two ends. Germline loops: CDR1 ENHRY, CDR2 SYGVKD. The DNA of the CDR3 is TGTGCCATCAGTGAGTCGAGCAGGGGAAATTCACCCCTCCACTTT. It yields the protein CAISESSRGNSPLHF.

The chain joins TRBV7-9 to TRBJ2-3; no clear D. The CDR3 length is 12 residues. Trimming cost V 7 bases and J 2 bases, with 7 bases left between them. CDR1 SEHNR and CDR2 FQNEAQ come from the germline V gene (reference sequence). The CDR3 nucleotides read TGTGCCAGCATCTCAGACACAGATACGCAGTATTTT. It is translated as CASISDTDTQYF.

This chain uses TRBV30 with TRBJ2-1, with 8 bases aligning to TRBD2. The CDR3 loop spans 14 amino acids. Germline assignment: CDR1 GTSNPN and CDR2 SVGIG (reference sequence). V trimming: 2 bases; J trimming: 6 bases; junction bases outside the gene matches: 6. CDR3 protein: CAWSMLAGRNEQFF. CDR3 coding DNA: TGTGCCTGGAGTATGCTAGCGGGCCGCAATGAGCAGTTCTTC.

The chain is built from TRBV6-5 and TRBJ1-2; D is perhaps TRBD1 (6 bases). The germline V gene has CDR1 MNHEY and CDR2 SVGAGI. With 6 bases removed from V and 1 base from J, the gap between germline ends came to 15 bases. The CDR3 totals 15 residues. The CDR3 is CASRYPGTNNYGYTF. The CDR3 nucleotides read TGTGCCAGCAGGTACCCCGGGACAAATAACTATGGCTACACCTTC.

The V gene is TRBV6-1, the J gene TRBJ1-6; TRBD1 matches 7 bases. V trimming: 0 bases; J trimming: 10 bases; junction bases outside the gene matches: 9. The CDR3 consists of 16 residues. CDR1 and CDR2 (germline): MNHNS, SASEGT. CDR3 protein: CASSEASTGFWSPLHF. CDR3 in DNA: TGTGCCAGCAGTGAAGCGTCGACAGGGTTTTGGTCACCCCTCCACTTT.

V gene TRBV7-2 combines with J gene TRBJ2-1, with 7 bases aligning to TRBD1. The CDR3 is 16 amino acids. V lost 4 bases to trimming and J lost 2 bases; unmatched junction nucleotides: 8. The V gene's germline CDR1 is SGHTA and CDR2 FQGNSA. CDR3 bases: TGTGCCAGCAGCTGGTCCGGGACAGCAACCTACAATGAGCAGTTCTTC. It specifies CASSWSGTATYNEQFF.

The chain combines TRBV6-5 with TRBJ2-2; 11 nucleotides align to TRBD1. The CDR3 extends over 14 amino acids. The V and J ends lost 6 bases and 6 bases, in that order; junction bases with no gene match: 3. The germline V gene has CDR1 MNHEY and CDR2 SVGAGI. The CDR3 DNA reads TGTGCCAGCAGGGACAGGGGGCGGTCCGGGGAGCTGTTTTTT. Encoded protein: CASRDRGRSGELFF.

The gene calls are TRBV18 and TRBJ2-1, with 9 bases identical to TRBD2. Germline loops: CDR1 KGHSH, CDR2 LQKENI. Unmatched junction bases numbered 6, after V lost 0 bases and J lost 6 bases. The CDR3 consists of 16 residues. The CDR3 DNA reads as TGTGCCAGCTCACCACCGGCGGGGGGGAACCTCAATGAGCAGTTCTTC. Translating gives CASSPPAGGNLNEQFF.

J is TRBJ2-6 and V is TRBV7-9; D is uncertain. The CDR3 extends over 17 amino acids. From germline, CDR1 is SEHNR and CDR2 FQNEAQ (reference sequence). Trimming left V 2 bases short and J 0 bases short, with 11 bases between. The CDR3 loop reads CASSLFPSFSGANVLTF. CDR3 DNA sequence: TGTGCCAGCAGCTTATTTCCGAGTTTCTCTGGGGCCAACGTCCTGACTTTC.

The CDR3: CASSIWEGNEQFF. The CDR3, as DNA: TGTGCCAGTAGTATTTGGGAGGGTAATGAGCAGTTCTTC. The genes are TRBV19 and TRBJ2-1, with TRBD2 matching 7 bases. There are 13 residues in the CDR3. V lost 3 bases, J lost 7 bases, and 3 bases stayed unmatched. Per germline, CDR1 LNHDA and CDR2 SQIVND (reference sequence).

This clone appeared a single time. The chain uses TRBV21-1 and TRBJ1-5; no DNA check was done on the table's D call, TRBD1. TRBV21-1 is a recognized pseudogene. The CDR3 length is 18 residues. Here the CDR3 DNA reads TGTGCCAGCAGCAAGACAGGGAATTTTGCCCCTAGCAATCAGCCCCAGCATTTT. Its translation: CASSKTGNFAPSNQPQHF.

The chain couples TRBV6-6 to TRBJ2-7; 13 bases align to TRBD2. CDR3 length equals 15 residues. Losses at the gene ends were 6 bases for V and 5 bases for J; bases not matched to a gene: 7. Germline loops: CDR1 MNHNY, CDR2 SVGAGI (reference sequence). CDR3 sequence (DNA): TGTGCCAGCAGACTAGCGGGGGGGGCCCCCGACGAGCAGTACTTC. This translates into CASRLAGGAPDEQYF.

The chain carries TRBV3-1 (or the pseudogene TRBV3-2) and TRBJ2-7; D unclear. This CDR3 region has 14 residues. Trimming removed 0 bases at V and 6 bases at J, with 12 bases between. Germline CDR1 is LGHDT and CDR2 is YNNKEL (reference sequence). CDR3 region: CASSQDGRLGEQYF. In DNA, the CDR3 is TGTGCCAGCAGCCAAGATGGCAGGTTGGGCGAGCAGTACTTC.

V is TRBV14 and J is TRBJ1-4; weak D call: TRBD1 (5 bases). Trimming shortened V by 4 bases and J by 10 bases, and 7 bases separated the two germline ends. Germline V gives CDR1 SGHDN, CDR2 FVKESK. This CDR3 is 11 amino acids long. Here the CDR3 DNA reads TGTGCCAGCAGCCGGGGCGTAAAACTGTTTTTT. This sequence encodes CASSRGVKLFF.

The genes are TRBV14 and TRBJ1-6, with D possibly being TRBD1 (6 bases). The CDR3 has 17 amino acids. Germline CDR1 and CDR2: SGHDN and FVKESK. V shed 1 base and J shed 0 bases, with 10 bases lying between them. CDR3 DNA sequence: TGTGCCAGCAGCCAAGTGGGGGCGAGCTCCTATAATTCACCCCTCCACTTT. Translating it yields CASSQVGASSYNSPLHF.

The chain employs TRBV5-6 and TRBJ2-6; D is uncertain. This CDR3 comprises 15 residues. CDR1 SGHDT and CDR2 YYEEEE come from the germline V gene. V lost 5 bases, J lost 0 bases, and 9 bases lay in between. For the CDR3, the DNA is TGTGCCAGCAGTTCCGTCCCCTCTGGGGCCAACGTCCTGACTTTC. Translating it yields CASSSVPSGANVLTF.

The chain couples TRBV19 to TRBJ1-1, with D possibly matching TRBD1 (6 bases). CDR1 is LNHDA, CDR2 SQIVND, per germline (reference sequence). V was trimmed by 7 bases and J by 2 bases, leaving 14 bases between them. The CDR3 runs 14 residues. DNA of the CDR3: TGTGCCAGTAAGGGGGAAGGGATTAACACTGAAGCTTTCTTT. This encodes CASKGEGINTEAFF.

The chain has TRBV5-1 and TRBJ1-4; the D is unclear. The germline V gene encodes CDR1 SGHRS and CDR2 YFSETQ. V lost 1 base and J lost 8, with 12 bases in between. This CDR3 region has 14 residues. The CDR3 loop reads CASSLYLPEEKLFF. In DNA, the CDR3 is TGCGCCAGCAGCTTGTATCTCCCGGAGGAAAAACTGTTTTTT.

The gene calls are TRBV9 and TRBJ2-1; D gene ambiguous. The germline V gene encodes CDR1 SGDLS and CDR2 YYNGEE. CDR3 length equals 13 residues. V shed 0 bases and J shed 7 bases, with 8 bases lying between them. The CDR3 DNA follows: TGTGCCAGCAGCGTAGGCCCCAGGAATGAGCAGTTCTTC. This gives the protein CASSVGPRNEQFF.

The chain employs TRBV5-1 and TRBJ1-3; no clear D gene. The CDR3 has 16 amino acids. From germline, CDR1 is SGHRS and CDR2 YFSETQ. The V gene lost 0 bases and the J gene lost 0 bases, with 10 bases spanning the gap. In DNA, the CDR3 is TGCGCCAGCAGCTTGGAAGTCGGGAGCTCTGGAAACACCATATATTTT. The encoded protein is CASSLEVGSSGNTIYF.

This clone turned up a few times. The chain uses TRBV6-1 and TRBJ2-3; 8 bases agree with TRBD2. The CDR3 runs 14 residues. In germline, CDR1 is MNHNS, CDR2 SASEGT. Trimming at V came to 3 bases and at J to 5 bases, leaving 4 bases not matched to a gene. The CDR3 loop reads CASSDGLAEDTQYF. The CDR3 bases are TGTGCCAGCAGTGACGGACTAGCAGAAGATACGCAGTATTTT.

This sequence joins TRBV7-9 and TRBJ2-7, with D perhaps matching TRBD2 (5 bases). V gave up 4 bases and J gave up 12 bases, with 16 bases separating them. The CDR3 is made up of 12 amino acids. The germline gives CDR1 SEHNR, CDR2 FQNEAQ (reference sequence). CDR3 loop: CASSSSWGEVYF. DNA of the CDR3: TGTGCCAGCAGCTCCTCATGGGGAGAGGTGTACTTC. Full variable domain (missing parts from reference TRBV7-9 and TRBJ2-7): DTGVSQNPRHKITKRGQNVTFRCDPISEHNRLYWYRQTLGQGPEFLTYFQNEAQLEKSRLLSDRFSAERPKGSFSTLEIQRTEQGDSAMYLCASSSSWGEVYFGPGTRLTVT.